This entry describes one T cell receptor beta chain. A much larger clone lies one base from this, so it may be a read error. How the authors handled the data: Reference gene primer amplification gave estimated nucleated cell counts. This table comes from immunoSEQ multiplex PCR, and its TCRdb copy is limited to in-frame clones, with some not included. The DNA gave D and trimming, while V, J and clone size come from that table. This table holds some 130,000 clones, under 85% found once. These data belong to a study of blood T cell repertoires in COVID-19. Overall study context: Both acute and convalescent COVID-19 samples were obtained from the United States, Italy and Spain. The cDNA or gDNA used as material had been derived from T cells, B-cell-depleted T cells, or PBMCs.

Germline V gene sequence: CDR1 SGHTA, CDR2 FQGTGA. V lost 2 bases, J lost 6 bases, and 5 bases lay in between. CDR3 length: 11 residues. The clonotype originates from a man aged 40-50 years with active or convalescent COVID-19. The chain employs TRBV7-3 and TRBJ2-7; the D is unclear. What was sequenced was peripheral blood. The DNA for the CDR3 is TGTGCCAGCAGCTTAGTCGGCGAGCAGTACTTC. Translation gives CASSLVGEQYF.